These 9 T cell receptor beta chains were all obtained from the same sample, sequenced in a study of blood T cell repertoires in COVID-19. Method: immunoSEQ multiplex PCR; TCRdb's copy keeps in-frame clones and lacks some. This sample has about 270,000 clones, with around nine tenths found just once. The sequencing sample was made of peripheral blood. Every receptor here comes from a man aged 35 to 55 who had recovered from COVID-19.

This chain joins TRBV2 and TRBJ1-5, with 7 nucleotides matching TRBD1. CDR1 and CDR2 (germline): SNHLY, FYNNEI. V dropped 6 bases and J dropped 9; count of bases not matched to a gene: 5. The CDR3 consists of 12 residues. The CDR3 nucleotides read TGTGCCAGCAGACAGGGGAAGGGGCCCCAGCATTTT. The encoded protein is CASRQGKGPQHF.

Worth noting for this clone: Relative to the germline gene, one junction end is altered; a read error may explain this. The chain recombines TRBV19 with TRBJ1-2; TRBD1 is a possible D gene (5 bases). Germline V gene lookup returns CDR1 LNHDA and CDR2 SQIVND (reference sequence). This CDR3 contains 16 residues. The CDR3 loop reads CASSIGGGPSSYGFTF. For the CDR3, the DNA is TGTGCCAGTAGTATTGGGGGAGGACCATCGTCCTATGGCTTCACCTTC.

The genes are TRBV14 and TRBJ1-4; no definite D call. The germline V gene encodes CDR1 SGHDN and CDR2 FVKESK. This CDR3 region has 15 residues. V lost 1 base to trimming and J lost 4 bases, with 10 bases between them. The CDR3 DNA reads TGTGCCAGCAGCCAAGCTCACAGCCGTAATGAAAAACTGTTTTTT. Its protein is CASSQAHSRNEKLFF.

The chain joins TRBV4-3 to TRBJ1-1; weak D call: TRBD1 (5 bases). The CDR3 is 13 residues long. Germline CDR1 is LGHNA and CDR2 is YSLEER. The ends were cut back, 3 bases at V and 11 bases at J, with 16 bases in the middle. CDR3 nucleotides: TGCGCCAGCAGCCAGGACCGGGACTTAGAGGCTTTCTTT. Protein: CASSQDRDLEAFF.

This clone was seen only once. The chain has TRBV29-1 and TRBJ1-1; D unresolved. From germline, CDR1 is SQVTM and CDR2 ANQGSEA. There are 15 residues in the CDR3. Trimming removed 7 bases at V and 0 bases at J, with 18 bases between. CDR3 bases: TGCAGCGCCCAACGGGGATACCCTATGAACACTGAAGCTTTCTTT. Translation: CSAQRGYPMNTEAFF. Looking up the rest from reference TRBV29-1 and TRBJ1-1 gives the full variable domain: SAVISQKPSRDICQRGTSLTIQCQVDSQVTMMFWYRQQPGQSLTLIATANQGSEATYESGFVIDKFPISRPNLTFSTLTVSNMSPEDSSIYLCSAQRGYPMNTEAFFGQGTRLTVV.

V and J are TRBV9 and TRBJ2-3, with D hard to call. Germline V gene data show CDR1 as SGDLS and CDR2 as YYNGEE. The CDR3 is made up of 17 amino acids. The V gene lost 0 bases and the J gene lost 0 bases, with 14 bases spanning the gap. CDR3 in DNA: TGTGCCAGCAGCGTAGGGAGCTCCTTTCGGAGCACAGATACGCAGTATTTT. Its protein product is CASSVGSSFRSTDTQYF.

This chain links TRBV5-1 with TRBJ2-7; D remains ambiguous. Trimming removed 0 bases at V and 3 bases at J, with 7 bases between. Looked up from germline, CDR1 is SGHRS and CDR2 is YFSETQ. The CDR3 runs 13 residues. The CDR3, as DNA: TGCGCCAGCAGCTTGGAAACTGGCTACGAGCAGTACTTC. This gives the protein CASSLETGYEQYF.

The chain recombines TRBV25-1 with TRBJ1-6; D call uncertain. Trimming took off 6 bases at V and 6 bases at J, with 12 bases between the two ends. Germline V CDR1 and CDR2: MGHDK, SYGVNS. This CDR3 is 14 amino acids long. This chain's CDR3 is CASREASRNSPLHF. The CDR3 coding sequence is TGTGCCAGCAGGGAGGCCAGCCGTAATTCACCCCTCCACTTT.

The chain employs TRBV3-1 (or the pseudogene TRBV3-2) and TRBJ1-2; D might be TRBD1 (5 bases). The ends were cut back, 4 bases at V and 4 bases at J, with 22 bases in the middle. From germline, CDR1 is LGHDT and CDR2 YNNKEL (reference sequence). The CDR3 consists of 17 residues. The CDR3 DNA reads TGTGCCAGCAGCCGGGATCCAAGTCAGGGCGTTACCTATGGCTACACCTTC. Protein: CASSRDPSQGVTYGYTF.